The TCR beta chain under discussion was sequenced for a study of T cell responses to AZD1222 COVID-19 vaccine. Comment on this clone: The antigen is unknown.

V lost 4 bases, J lost 8 bases, and 7 bases lay in between. This CDR3 has 11 residues. The germline gives CDR1 SGHKS, CDR2 YYEKEE (reference sequence). Assay: immunoSEQ multiplex PCR; the TCRdb copy retains only in-frame clones and omits some. The sample holds more than 100,000 clones; 80% to 95% are singletons and the top ten take under 2%. General observations from the study: When two AZD1222 doses had been given, Spike-specific TCR breadth and depth rose. Donors were chiefly white British, with a greater number of females, and clonal diversity was perhaps underestimated.

The receptor's source is an adult who received the AZD1222 COVID-19 vaccine. The chain links TRBV5-5 to TRBJ2-1, with D unclear. Sequencing was performed on peripheral blood, taken 28 days after the second AZD1222 dose. Here the CDR3 DNA reads TGTGCCAGCAGCCGAAGGGATGAGCAGTTCTTC. It translates to CASSRRDEQFF.